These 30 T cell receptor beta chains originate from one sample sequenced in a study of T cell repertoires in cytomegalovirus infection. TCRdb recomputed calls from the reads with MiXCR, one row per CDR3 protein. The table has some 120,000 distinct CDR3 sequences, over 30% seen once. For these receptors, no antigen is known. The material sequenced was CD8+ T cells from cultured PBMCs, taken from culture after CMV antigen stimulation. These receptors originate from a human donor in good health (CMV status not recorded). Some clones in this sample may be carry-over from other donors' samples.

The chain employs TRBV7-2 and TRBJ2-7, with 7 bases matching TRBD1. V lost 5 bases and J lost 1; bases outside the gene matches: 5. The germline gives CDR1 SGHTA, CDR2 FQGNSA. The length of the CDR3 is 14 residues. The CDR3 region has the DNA TGTGCCAGCAGCCAAGGGGGCGCGTCCTACGAGCAGTACTTC. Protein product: CASSQGGASYEQYF.

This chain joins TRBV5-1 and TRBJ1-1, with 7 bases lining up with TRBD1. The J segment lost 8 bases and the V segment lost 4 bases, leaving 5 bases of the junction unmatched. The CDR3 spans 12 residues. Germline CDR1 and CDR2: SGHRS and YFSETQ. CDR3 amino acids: CASSGDRPEAFF. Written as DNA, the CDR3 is TGCGCCAGCAGCGGGGACAGACCAGAAGCTTTCTTT.

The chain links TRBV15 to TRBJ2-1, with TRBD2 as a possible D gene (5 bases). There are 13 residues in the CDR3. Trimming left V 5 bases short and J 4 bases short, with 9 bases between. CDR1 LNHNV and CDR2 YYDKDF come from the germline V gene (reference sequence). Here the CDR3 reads CATSAGGYNEQFF. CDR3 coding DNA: TGTGCCACCAGCGCGGGCGGTTACAATGAGCAGTTCTTC.

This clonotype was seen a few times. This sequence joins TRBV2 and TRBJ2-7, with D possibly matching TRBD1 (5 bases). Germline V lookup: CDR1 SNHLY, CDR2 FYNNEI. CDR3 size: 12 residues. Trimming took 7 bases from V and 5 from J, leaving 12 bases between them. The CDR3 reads CASKRAGNEQYF. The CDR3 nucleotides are TGTGCCAGCAAGAGAGCAGGGAACGAGCAGTACTTC.

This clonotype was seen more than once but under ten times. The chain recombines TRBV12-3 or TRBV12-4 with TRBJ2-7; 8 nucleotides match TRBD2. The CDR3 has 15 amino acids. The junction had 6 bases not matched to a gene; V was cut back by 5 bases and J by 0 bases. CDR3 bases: TGTGCCAGCAGTCGCGGGGGGCTGAGCTCCTACGAGCAGTACTTC. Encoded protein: CASSRGGLSSYEQYF.

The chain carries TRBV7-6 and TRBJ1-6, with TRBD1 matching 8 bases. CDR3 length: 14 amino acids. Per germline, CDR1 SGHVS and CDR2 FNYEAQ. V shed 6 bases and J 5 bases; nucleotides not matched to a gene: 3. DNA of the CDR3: TGTGCCAGCAGATTGGGACAGGATAATTCACCCCTCCACTTT. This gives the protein CASRLGQDNSPLHF.

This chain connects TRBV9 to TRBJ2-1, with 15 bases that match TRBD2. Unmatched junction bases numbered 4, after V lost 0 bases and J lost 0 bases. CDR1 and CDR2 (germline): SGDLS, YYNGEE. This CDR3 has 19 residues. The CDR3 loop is CASSVVGLAGGYSYNEQFF. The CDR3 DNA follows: TGTGCCAGCAGCGTAGTGGGACTAGCGGGGGGATACTCCTACAATGAGCAGTTCTTC.

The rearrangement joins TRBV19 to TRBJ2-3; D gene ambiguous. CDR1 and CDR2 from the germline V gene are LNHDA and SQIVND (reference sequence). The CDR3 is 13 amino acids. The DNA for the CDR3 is TGTGCTACGAAGGCTACAGGCACAGATACGCAGTATTTT. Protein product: CATKATGTDTQYF.

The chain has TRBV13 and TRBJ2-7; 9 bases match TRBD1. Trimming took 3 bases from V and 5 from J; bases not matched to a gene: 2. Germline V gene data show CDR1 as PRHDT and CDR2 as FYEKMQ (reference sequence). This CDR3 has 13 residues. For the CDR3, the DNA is TGTGCCAGCAGCTTCAGACAGGGGGACGAGCAGTACTTC. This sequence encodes CASSFRQGDEQYF.

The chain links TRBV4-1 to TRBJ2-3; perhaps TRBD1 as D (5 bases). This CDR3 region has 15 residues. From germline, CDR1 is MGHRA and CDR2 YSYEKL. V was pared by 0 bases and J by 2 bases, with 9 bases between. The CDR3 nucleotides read TGCGCCAGCAGCCAAGAAGGGGTTGTCACAGATACGCAGTATTTT. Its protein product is CASSQEGVVTDTQYF.

The CDR3 nucleotides are TGTGCCAGCAGCCTTGCGGGTTTTCCTAACTATGGCTACACCTTC. This sequence encodes CASSLAGFPNYGYTF. The chain combines TRBV3-1 with TRBJ1-2; D is unclear. The germline CDR1 and CDR2 sequences are LGHDT and YNNKEL (reference sequence). V gave up 4 bases and J gave up 0 bases, with 12 bases separating them. The CDR3 totals 15 residues.

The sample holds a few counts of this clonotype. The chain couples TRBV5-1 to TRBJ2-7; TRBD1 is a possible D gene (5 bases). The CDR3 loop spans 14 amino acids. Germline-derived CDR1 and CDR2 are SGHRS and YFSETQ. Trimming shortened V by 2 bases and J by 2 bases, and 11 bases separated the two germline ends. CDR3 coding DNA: TGCGCCAGCAGCTTAGACGACAGCCCCTACGAGCAGTACTTC. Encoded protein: CASSLDDSPYEQYF. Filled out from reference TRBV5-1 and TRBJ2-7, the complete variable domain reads KAGVTQTPRYLIKTRGQQVTLSCSPISGHRSVSWYQQTPGQGLQFLFEYFSETQRNKGNFPGRFSGRQFSNSRSEMNVSTLELGDSALYLCASSLDDSPYEQYFGPGTRLTVT.

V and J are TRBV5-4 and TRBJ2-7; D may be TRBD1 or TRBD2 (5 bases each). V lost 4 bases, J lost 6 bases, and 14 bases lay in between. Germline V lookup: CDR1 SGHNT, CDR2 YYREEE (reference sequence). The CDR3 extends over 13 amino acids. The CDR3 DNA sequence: TGTGCCAGCAGCCCGGGACCCTCATCCGAGCAGTACTTC. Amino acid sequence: CASSPGPSSEQYF.

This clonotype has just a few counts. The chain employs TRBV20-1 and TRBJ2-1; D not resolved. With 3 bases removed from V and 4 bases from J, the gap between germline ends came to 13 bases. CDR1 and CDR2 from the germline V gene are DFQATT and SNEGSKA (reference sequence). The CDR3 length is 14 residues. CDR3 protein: CSARAIEAYNEQFF. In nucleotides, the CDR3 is TGCAGTGCTAGGGCCATCGAGGCTTACAATGAGCAGTTCTTC.

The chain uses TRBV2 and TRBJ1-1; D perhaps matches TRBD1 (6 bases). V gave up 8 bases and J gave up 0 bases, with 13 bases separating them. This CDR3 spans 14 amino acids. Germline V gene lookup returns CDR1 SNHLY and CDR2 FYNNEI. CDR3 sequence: CASGPGTLNTEAFF. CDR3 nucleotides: TGTGCCAGCGGACCCGGGACACTGAACACTGAAGCTTTCTTT.

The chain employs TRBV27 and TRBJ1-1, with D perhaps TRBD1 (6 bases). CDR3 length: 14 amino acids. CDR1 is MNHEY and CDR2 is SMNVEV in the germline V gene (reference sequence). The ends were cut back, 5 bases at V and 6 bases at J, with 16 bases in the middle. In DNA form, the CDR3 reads TGTGCCAGCAGTCTAGGGGGGGGAATGTCTGAAGCTTTCTTT. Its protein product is CASSLGGGMSEAFF.

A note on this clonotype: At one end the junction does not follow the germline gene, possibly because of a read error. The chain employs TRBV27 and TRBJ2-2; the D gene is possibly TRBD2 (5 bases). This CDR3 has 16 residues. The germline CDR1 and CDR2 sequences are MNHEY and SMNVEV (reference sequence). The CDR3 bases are TGTGCCAGCAGACTAAGTGGACTCGCGAACACAGGGGAGCTGTTTTTT. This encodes CASRLSGLANTGELFF.

CDR3 coding DNA: TGTGCCAGCCAGGATTGGCAAGAGACCCAGTACTTC. Amino acids: CASQDWQETQYF. The rearrangement links TRBV19 to TRBJ2-5; D gene ambiguous. V was clipped by 9 bases and J by 2 bases, with 10 bases between them. There are 12 residues in the CDR3. Germline assignment: CDR1 LNHDA and CDR2 SQIVND (reference sequence).

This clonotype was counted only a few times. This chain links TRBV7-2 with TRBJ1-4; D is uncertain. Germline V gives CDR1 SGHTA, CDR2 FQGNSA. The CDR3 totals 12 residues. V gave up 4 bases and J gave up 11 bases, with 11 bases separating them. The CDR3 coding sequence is TGTGCCAGCAGCTGGAATGATGGGAAACTGTTTTTT. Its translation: CASSWNDGKLFF.

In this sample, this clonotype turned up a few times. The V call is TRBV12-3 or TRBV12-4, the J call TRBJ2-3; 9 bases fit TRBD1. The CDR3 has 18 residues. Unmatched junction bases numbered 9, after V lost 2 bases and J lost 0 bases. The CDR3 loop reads CASSLPPWGTGSTDTQYF. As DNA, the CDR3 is TGTGCCAGCAGTTTACCGCCGTGGGGGACAGGGAGCACAGATACGCAGTATTTT.

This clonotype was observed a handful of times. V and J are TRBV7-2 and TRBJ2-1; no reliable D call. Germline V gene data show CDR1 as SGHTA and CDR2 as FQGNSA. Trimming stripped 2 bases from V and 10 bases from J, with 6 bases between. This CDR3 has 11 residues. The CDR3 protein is CASSLSPEQFF. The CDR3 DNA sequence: TGTGCCAGCAGCTTATCCCCCGAGCAGTTCTTC.

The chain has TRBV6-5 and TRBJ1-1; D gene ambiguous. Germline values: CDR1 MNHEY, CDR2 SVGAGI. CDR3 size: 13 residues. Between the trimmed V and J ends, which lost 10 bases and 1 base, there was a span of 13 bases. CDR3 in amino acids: CATVGPANTEAFF. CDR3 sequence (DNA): TGTGCCACCGTCGGACCAGCGAACACTGAAGCTTTCTTT.

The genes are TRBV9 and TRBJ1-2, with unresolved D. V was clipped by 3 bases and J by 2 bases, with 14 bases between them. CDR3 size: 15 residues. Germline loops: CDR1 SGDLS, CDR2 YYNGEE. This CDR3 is CASSAAQGRNYGYTF. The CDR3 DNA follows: TGTGCCAGCAGCGCGGCACAAGGGCGGAACTATGGCTACACCTTC.

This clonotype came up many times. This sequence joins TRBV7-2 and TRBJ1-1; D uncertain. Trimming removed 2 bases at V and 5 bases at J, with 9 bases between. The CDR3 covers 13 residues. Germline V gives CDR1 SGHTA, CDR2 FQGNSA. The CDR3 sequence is CASSLNLRTEAFF. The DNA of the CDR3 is TGTGCCAGCAGCTTAAATCTTAGAACTGAAGCTTTCTTT.

The chain's CDR3 is CSVGNLAESNNEQFF. The CDR3 DNA is TGCAGCGTTGGCAACCTAGCGGAGTCCAACAATGAGCAGTTCTTC. The chain couples TRBV29-1 to TRBJ2-1; 7 bases are a match to TRBD2. CDR1 and CDR2 from the germline V gene are SQVTM and ANQGSEA. This CDR3 is 15 amino acids long. V lost 4 bases, J lost 5 bases, and 11 bases stayed unmatched.

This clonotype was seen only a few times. The CDR3 DNA sequence: TGTGCCAGCAGCTCCTCCGGGACAGACAAAAACATTCAGTACTTC. It encodes CASSSSGTDKNIQYF. V is TRBV7-6 and J is TRBJ2-4; the match to TRBD1 covers 7 bases. In germline, CDR1 is SGHVS, CDR2 FNYEAQ. The V gene end was trimmed by 4 bases and the J gene end by 3 bases; junction bases not matched to a gene: 6. The CDR3 covers 15 residues.

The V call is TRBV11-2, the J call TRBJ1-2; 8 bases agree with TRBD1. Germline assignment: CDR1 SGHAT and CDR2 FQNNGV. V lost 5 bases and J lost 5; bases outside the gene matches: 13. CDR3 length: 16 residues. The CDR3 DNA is TGTGCCAGCAGCCACCCTGGACAGGGTGGGCATTATGGCTACACCTTC. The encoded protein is CASSHPGQGGHYGYTF.

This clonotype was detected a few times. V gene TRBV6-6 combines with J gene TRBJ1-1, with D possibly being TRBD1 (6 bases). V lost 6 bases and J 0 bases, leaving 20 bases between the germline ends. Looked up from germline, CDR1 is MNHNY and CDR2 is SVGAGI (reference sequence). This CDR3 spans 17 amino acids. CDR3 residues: CASSLLGGTDMNTEAFF. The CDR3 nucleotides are TGTGCCAGCAGCCTACTAGGGGGTACCGACATGAACACTGAAGCTTTCTTT.

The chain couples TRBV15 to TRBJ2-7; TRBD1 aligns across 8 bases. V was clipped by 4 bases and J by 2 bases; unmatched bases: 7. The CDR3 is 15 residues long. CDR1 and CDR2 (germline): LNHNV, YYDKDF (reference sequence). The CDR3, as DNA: TGTGCCACCAGCAATCCGGGACAGGCGCCCTACGAGCAGTACTTC. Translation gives CATSNPGQAPYEQYF.

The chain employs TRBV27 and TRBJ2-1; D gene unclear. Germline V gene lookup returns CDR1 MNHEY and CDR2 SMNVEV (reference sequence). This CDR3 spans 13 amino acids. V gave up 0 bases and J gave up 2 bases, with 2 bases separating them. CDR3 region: CASSLSPYNEQFF. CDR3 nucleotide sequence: TGTGCCAGCAGTTTATCTCCCTACAATGAGCAGTTCTTC.